This T cell receptor beta chain was sequenced during a study of T cells in localized non-small cell lung cancer. Between the trimmed V and J ends, which lost 1 base and 5 bases, there was a span of 14 bases. This CDR3 contains 15 residues. The germline gives CDR1 SGHDT, CDR2 YYEEEE. As regards this clone: Its antigen remains unidentified.

Here immunoSEQ multiplex PCR was the method, and the copy in TCRdb shows in-frame clones only, minus some. The sample shows 100,000 to 150,000 clones, approximately 88% of them seen only once. The study, taken as a whole, reports: Because researchers sequenced only one region of the tumor, heterogeneity is still possible. Clonality peaked in uninvolved adjacent lung rather than tumor. Longer survival (overall) was linked to higher T cell density in blood. Paired adjacent lung recovered a median about 60 of the top 100 tumor clones.

Sequencing was performed on peripheral blood, taken before any cancer treatment. The sequence came from a female donor over 55 with stage I lung adenocarcinoma. This sequence joins TRBV5-6 and TRBJ2-3; D is possibly TRBD1 (5 bases). The CDR3 DNA follows: TGTGCCAGCAGCTTGTTCTCCACAGGTCGAGATACGCAGTATTTT. This translates into CASSLFSTGRDTQYF.